The 23 T cell receptor beta chains in this list originate from one sample, sequenced in a study of beta chain features in type 1 diabetes. Study results and caveats: TCRB CDR3s from Type 1 diabetes patients were moderately but significantly shorter in all four CD4+ subsets.

Which antigens these TCRs recognize remains unknown. As every portion of the isolated RNA was reverse transcribed, the sequencing read expressed TCRB transcripts. The assay was immunoSEQ multiplex PCR, and TCRdb's table has in-frame clones only and misses some. The data show about 160,000 clones, around 8.3% seen once. Sequenced sample: central memory CD4+ T cells from blood. These receptors all come from a woman between 18 and 29 years old with type 1 diabetes.

V gene TRBV7-9 combines with J gene TRBJ2-3; D unclear. CDR1 is SEHNR and CDR2 is FQNEAQ in the germline V gene (reference sequence). This CDR3 spans 13 amino acids. V was clipped by 3 bases and J by 0 bases, with 4 bases between them. As DNA, the CDR3 is TGTGCCAGCAGCTTCGGGAGCACAGATACGCAGTATTTT. Protein: CASSFGSTDTQYF.

This clone has only a few counts. The rearrangement joins TRBV4-1 to TRBJ1-2; D remains ambiguous. V was trimmed by 1 base and J by 3 bases, leaving 9 bases between them. CDR1 is MGHRA and CDR2 is YSYEKL in the germline V gene. The CDR3 loop spans 14 amino acids. CDR3 in DNA: TGCGCCAGCAGCCAAGGGGCAGCAGACTATGGCTACACCTTC. As protein: CASSQGAADYGYTF.

This clone was counted a few times. This chain joins TRBV2 and TRBJ2-5; D is undetermined. The CDR3 extends over 12 amino acids. Per the germline V gene, CDR1 is SNHLY and CDR2 is FYNNEI. V gave up 4 bases and J gave up 0 bases, with 3 bases separating them. CDR3 in DNA: TGTGCCAGCAGTGCGTACCAAGAGACCCAGTACTTC. Amino acid sequence: CASSAYQETQYF.

This sequence joins TRBV2 and TRBJ2-3; 8 bases are shared with TRBD1. J lost 6 bases, V lost 10 bases, and 12 bases had no gene match. The CDR3 sequence is 14 residues long. Looked up from germline, CDR1 is SNHLY and CDR2 is FYNNEI. In DNA form, the CDR3 reads TGTGCCACTGCCCGGACAGGGCCCGCGGATACGCAGTATTTT. Encoded protein: CATARTGPADTQYF.

This clone was found a few times. The chain combines TRBV5-6 with TRBJ2-1; TRBD1 might be the D (6 bases). This CDR3 is built from 14 residues. Trimming took 2 bases from V and 5 from J, leaving 11 bases between them. Germline CDR1 SGHDT, CDR2 YYEEEE. The CDR3 DNA is TGTGCCAGCAGCTTCCTGGACAGAAACAATGAGCAGTTCTTC. Encoded protein: CASSFLDRNNEQFF.

In its sample, this clone was seen a few times. The CDR3 DNA reads TGTGCCAGCCGGCCTAGCGGGAGGGGATACCAAGAGACCCAGTACTTC. Its protein product is CASRPSGRGYQETQYF. The chain links TRBV28 to TRBJ2-5; TRBD2 matches at 12 bases. J was trimmed by 0 bases and V by 8 bases; bases with no gene match: 7. Germline CDR1 is MDHEN and CDR2 is SYDVKM. This CDR3 spans 16 amino acids.

The J gene is TRBJ2-3, the V gene TRBV5-1; 12 bases fit TRBD1. V shed 5 bases, J shed 4 bases, and the junction held 2 bases outside the gene matches. CDR1 and CDR2 (germline): SGHRS, YFSETQ. This CDR3 has 14 residues. The CDR3 here is CASRRDRGPDTQYF. As DNA, the CDR3 is TGCGCCAGCAGACGGGACAGGGGGCCAGATACGCAGTATTTT.

This chain links TRBV5-1 with TRBJ1-4; the match to TRBD1 covers 8 bases. In germline, CDR1 is SGHRS, CDR2 YFSETQ. The CDR3 spans 14 residues. Trimming removed 4 bases from V and 8 bases from J; junction bases left unmatched: 7. Written as DNA, the CDR3 is TGCGCCAGCAGCGTGGACAGGGAGGGGGAAAAACTGTTTTTT. Translated, it gives CASSVDREGEKLFF.

The V call is TRBV10-3, the J call TRBJ2-5; 9 nucleotides line up with TRBD2. The CDR3 contains 16 residues. Germline loops: CDR1 ENHRY, CDR2 SYGVKD. V shed 3 bases and J 0 bases; nucleotides not matched to a gene: 5. The DNA of the CDR3 is TGTGCCATCAGTGACAGGGCTAGCGGGAACCAAGAGACCCAGTACTTC. This translates into CAISDRASGNQETQYF.

The chain recombines TRBV2 with TRBJ2-5; D gene uncertain. Germline V gives CDR1 SNHLY, CDR2 FYNNEI. V was cut by 7 bases and J by 2 bases, with 11 bases left in between. This CDR3 is built from 13 residues. CDR3 DNA sequence: TGTGCCAGCAATAAAAATTTTCAAGAGACCCAGTACTTC. It is translated as CASNKNFQETQYF.

This clone was detected only a few times. The V call is TRBV5-6, the J call TRBJ1-4, with a weak D call TRBD1 (6 bases). V was pared by 0 bases and J by 8 bases, with 8 bases between. The CDR3 covers 13 residues. Germline CDR1 SGHDT, CDR2 YYEEEE. CDR3 protein: CASSLGTAEKLFF. DNA of the CDR3: TGTGCCAGCAGCTTGGGGACAGCGGAAAAACTGTTTTTT.

V usage is TRBV5-1 and J usage is TRBJ2-5, with a possible D match to TRBD2 (6 bases). The V gene lost 6 bases and the J gene lost 5 bases, with 14 bases spanning the gap. This CDR3 contains 13 residues. Germline V gives CDR1 SGHRS, CDR2 YFSETQ. This CDR3 reads CASKGGTRETQYF. The CDR3 DNA follows: TGCGCCAGCAAAGGTGGGACTCGGGAGACCCAGTACTTC.

This clone was seen a handful of times. The gene calls are TRBV5-6 and TRBJ2-7; the D gene is possibly TRBD1 (5 bases). Trimming removed 0 bases from V and 4 bases from J, with 11 bases in between. The CDR3 runs 14 residues. Germline values: CDR1 SGHDT, CDR2 YYEEEE. The CDR3 here is CASSLVVTEYEQYF. DNA of the CDR3: TGTGCCAGCAGCTTGGTCGTGACAGAGTACGAGCAGTACTTC.

The chain joins TRBV29-1 to TRBJ1-1, with 12 bases lining up with TRBD1. The CDR3 is 12 amino acids. Germline CDR1 SQVTM, CDR2 ANQGSEA. V shed 7 bases and J 11 bases; nucleotides not matched to a gene: 8. DNA for the CDR3: TGCAGCGGCGGAGGGACAGGGGGCGAGGCTTTCTTT. This sequence encodes CSGGGTGGEAFF. Filled out from reference TRBV29-1 and TRBJ1-1, the complete variable domain reads SAVISQKPSRDICQRGTSLTIQCQVDSQVTMMFWYRQQPGQSLTLIATANQGSEATYESGFVIDKFPISRPNLTFSTLTVSNMSPEDSSIYLCSGGGTGGEAFFGQGTRLTVV.

The V and J genes are TRBV18 and TRBJ2-5; maybe TRBD2 (5 bases). The germline V and J ends were trimmed by 3 bases and 3 bases, with 8 bases remaining between them. Per the germline V gene, CDR1 is KGHSH and CDR2 is LQKENI. This CDR3 has 13 residues. The CDR3 nucleotides read TGTGCCAGCTCACCTGGGGAGAAAGAGACCCAGTACTTC. It is translated as CASSPGEKETQYF.

The V gene is TRBV4-1, the J gene TRBJ2-1; 10 nucleotides match TRBD2. The J segment lost 3 bases and the V segment lost 1 base, leaving 6 bases of the junction unmatched. Germline V lookup: CDR1 MGHRA, CDR2 YSYEKL. CDR3 size: 17 residues. The CDR3 DNA sequence: TGCGCCAGCAGCCAAGCTTCTAGCGGGAGAGACTACAATGAGCAGTTCTTC. It is translated as CASSQASSGRDYNEQFF.

CDR3 nucleotides: TGTGCCAGCGCGTCAGACCCCTTGAGGGCCCAGTACTTC. Translation: CASASDPLRAQYF. The chain joins TRBV6-5 to TRBJ2-5, with D possibly matching TRBD2 (5 bases). The CDR3 length is 13 residues. CDR1 MNHEY and CDR2 SVGAGI come from the germline V gene. With 8 bases removed from V and 9 bases from J, the gap between germline ends came to 19 bases.

This clone was counted only a few times. The J gene is TRBJ2-1, the V gene TRBV5-4; the match to TRBD2 covers 7 bases. The CDR3 is 14 amino acids. The V segment lost 5 bases and the J segment 8 bases; nucleotides outside the gene matches: 10. Germline-derived CDR1 and CDR2 are SGHNT and YYREEE (reference sequence). For the CDR3, the DNA is TGTGCCAGCAGGTTTGCGGGGGAGAAGCATGAGCAGTTCTTC. Translation gives CASRFAGEKHEQFF. The entire variable domain, with the rest obtained from reference TRBV5-4 and TRBJ2-1, is as follows: ETGVTQSPTHLIKTRGQQVTLRCSSQSGHNTVSWYQQALGQGPQFIFQYYREEENGRGNFPPRFSGLQFPNYSSELNVNALELDDSALYLCASRFAGEKHEQFFGPGTRLTVL.

This clone was observed a handful of times. The rearrangement uses TRBV28 and TRBJ2-7; 10 bases align to TRBD2. This CDR3 region has 16 residues. Germline values: CDR1 MDHEN, CDR2 SYDVKM. The V segment lost 2 bases and the J segment 0 bases; nucleotides outside the gene matches: 4. For the CDR3, the DNA is TGTGCCAGCAGTTTAGGCGGACTAGCGGCCTCCTACGAGCAGTACTTC. Its translation is CASSLGGLAASYEQYF.

The chain employs TRBV29-1 and TRBJ2-7, with a weak D call TRBD1 (7 bases). The CDR3 is made up of 12 amino acids. The V and J ends lost 2 bases and 5 bases respectively, with 10 bases between them. The V gene's germline CDR1 is SQVTM and CDR2 ANQGSEA. The CDR3 sequence: CSVERGTDEQYF. The CDR3 bases are TGCAGCGTTGAACGCGGGACAGACGAGCAGTACTTC.

Comments on this clone: Other DNA sequences from this sample encode an identical CDR3 as well. The rearrangement uses TRBV7-2 and TRBJ2-7; 10 bases agree with TRBD2. CDR3 length equals 15 residues. The germline V gene has CDR1 SGHTA and CDR2 FQGNSA. V dropped 5 bases and J dropped 2; count of bases not matched to a gene: 6. The CDR3 DNA reads TGTGCCAGCAGCCCCCAAGCGGGGGGGACCTACGAGCAGTACTTC. Encoded protein: CASSPQAGGTYEQYF.

The chain has TRBV5-6 and TRBJ1-6; no definite D call. Trimming removed 0 bases at V and 0 bases at J, with 13 bases between. Per the germline V gene, CDR1 is SGHDT and CDR2 is YYEEEE. This CDR3 is built from 18 residues. The CDR3 DNA reads as TGTGCCAGCAGCTTGGATCACGGCCCTAGCTCCTATAATTCACCCCTCCACTTT. Translation gives CASSLDHGPSSYNSPLHF.

This clone was observed a few times. V usage is TRBV15 and J usage is TRBJ2-7; perhaps TRBD1 as D (5 bases). The CDR3 length is 14 residues. Germline V gene data show CDR1 as LNHNV and CDR2 as YYDKDF (reference sequence). Trimming stripped 1 base from V and 3 bases from J, with 10 bases between. The CDR3 nucleotides read TGTGCCACCAGCAGAGTGGCAGGGATCTACGAGCAGTACTTC. Translating gives CATSRVAGIYEQYF.